The 22 T cell receptor beta chains below were found in one sample sequenced in a study of spatial heterogeneity in lung cancer. TCRdb called the 5' RACE reads again in MiXCR, with one record for every CDR3 protein. The sample carries approximately 25,000 distinct CDR3 sequences, 5.5% to 8.5% recorded once. Specified time point: sample taken at primary tumor resection. Sequencing covered unsorted whole RNA taken from tumor, nontumor lung or frozen PBMC. This specimen was PBMCs, taken at surgery. These receptors all come from a male donor with early-stage non-small cell lung cancer.

This clonotype was recorded at least ten times. The gene calls are TRBV6-2 or TRBV6-3 and TRBJ2-7; D ambiguous. CDR1 is MNHEY, CDR2 SVGEGT, per germline. The CDR3 is made up of 11 amino acids. V was clipped by 4 bases and J by 2 bases, with 3 bases between them. The chain's CDR3 is CASSSAYEQYF. Here the CDR3 DNA reads TGTGCCAGCAGTTCAGCCTACGAGCAGTACTTC.

There are many counts of this clonotype. This chain links TRBV10-3 with TRBJ2-3; 7 nucleotides line up with TRBD2. Germline CDR1 and CDR2: ENHRY and SYGVKD. This CDR3 has 16 amino acids. With 2 bases clipped from V and 0 bases from J, the junction kept 5 bases outside the gene matches. The CDR3 DNA reads TGTGCCATCAGTGAGGGTACTAGCGCTAGCACAGATACGCAGTATTTT. Protein: CAISEGTSASTDTQYF.

In its sample, this clonotype was seen many times. V gene TRBV19 combines with J gene TRBJ1-5; 7 bases align to TRBD1. Germline V gene sequence: CDR1 LNHDA, CDR2 SQIVND (reference sequence). Germline trimming cut 6 bases from V and 7 bases from J; bases unmatched to any gene: 6. This CDR3 comprises 13 residues. DNA for the CDR3: TGTGCCAGTAGGAACAGGGGACGCCAGCCCCAGCATTTT. Residues: CASRNRGRQPQHF.

In its sample, this clonotype was seen a few times. The chain couples TRBV7-9 to TRBJ2-6; D might be TRBD2 (6 bases). V shed 5 bases and J shed 2 bases, with 13 bases lying between them. CDR1 is SEHNR and CDR2 is FQNEAQ in the germline V gene (reference sequence). CDR3 size: 16 residues. CDR3 loop: CASSTSGRPGANVLTF. The CDR3 bases are TGTGCCAGCAGCACGTCCGGGAGACCTGGGGCCAACGTCCTGACTTTC.

This clonotype was picked up a small number of times. This sequence joins TRBV7-9 and TRBJ2-5; no clear D. CDR3 length: 15 residues. Germline V gene sequence: CDR1 SEHNR, CDR2 FQNEAQ (reference sequence). V dropped 4 bases and J dropped 5 bases, with 17 bases sitting between them. DNA of the CDR3: TGTGCCAGCAGCTCTCATCTAGGGTCAGAGGAGACCCAGTACTTC. It encodes CASSSHLGSEETQYF.

The chain couples TRBV7-3 to TRBJ2-1; D gene unclear. CDR3 length: 14 amino acids. V dropped 5 bases and J dropped 8 bases, with 16 bases sitting between them. CDR1 is SGHTA, CDR2 FQGTGA, per germline. CDR3 amino acids: CASSAGRVSYEQFF. CDR3 in DNA: TGTGCCAGCAGCGCCGGACGAGTTTCGTATGAGCAGTTCTTC. Combining the CDR3 with reference TRBV7-3 and TRBJ2-1 gives the whole variable domain GAGVSQTPSNKVTEKGKYVELRCDPISGHTALYWYRQSLGQGPEFLIYFQGTGAADDSGLPNDRFFAVRPEGSVSTLKIQRTERGDSAVYLCASSAGRVSYEQFFGPGTRLTVL.

This clonotype was counted at least ten times. This chain uses TRBV9 with TRBJ1-2; 7 bases match TRBD1. Germline V CDR1 and CDR2: SGDLS, YYNGEE. The CDR3 is 15 residues long. The V and J ends lost 4 bases and 2 bases, in that order; junction bases with no gene match: 8. The CDR3 sequence: CASSLMATGNYGYTF. DNA for the CDR3: TGTGCCAGCAGCCTAATGGCGACAGGGAACTATGGCTACACCTTC.

This clonotype was seen at least ten times. This chain links TRBV12-3 or TRBV12-4 with TRBJ1-1; 8 bases align to TRBD1. V trimming: 6 bases; J trimming: 1 base; junction bases outside the gene matches: 4. The CDR3 is made up of 14 amino acids. CDR3 nucleotide sequence: TGTGCCAGCAGGAAAGGACAGGGGAACACTGAAGCTTTCTTT. Encoded protein: CASRKGQGNTEAFF.

The chain recombines TRBV12-3 or TRBV12-4 with TRBJ2-1, with 11 bases matching TRBD2. The ends lost 4 bases at V and 2 bases at J; junction bases unmatched: 4. CDR3 length: 16 residues. This CDR3 is CASSSLAGATYNEQFF. DNA for the CDR3: TGTGCCAGCAGTTCACTAGCGGGGGCCACCTACAATGAGCAGTTCTTC.

This clonotype was counted at least ten times. CDR3 sequence: CASSYPSGTPQYF. The DNA of the CDR3 is TGTGCCAGCAGTTACCCTAGCGGGACACCGCAGTATTTT. The chain is built from TRBV6-2 or TRBV6-3 and TRBJ2-3; the match to TRBD2 covers 9 bases. V lost 2 bases to trimming and J lost 10 bases; unmatched junction nucleotides: 4. In germline, CDR1 is MNHEY, CDR2 SVGEGT. The CDR3 loop spans 13 amino acids.

This clonotype counts as medium-sized. This sequence joins TRBV29-1 and TRBJ2-3; 8 bases agree with TRBD2. V was clipped by 7 bases and J by 0 bases; unmatched bases: 3. Germline V lookup: CDR1 SQVTM, CDR2 ANQGSEA. The CDR3 consists of 13 residues. CDR3 amino acids: CSASSGSTDTQYF. Here the CDR3 DNA reads TGCAGCGCATCTAGCGGGAGCACAGATACGCAGTATTTT.

This clonotype was counted only a few times. This chain joins TRBV14 and TRBJ1-2; a possible D gene is TRBD1 (5 bases). The CDR3 length is 17 residues. Germline CDR1 is SGHDN and CDR2 is FVKESK. V shed 5 bases and J shed 0 bases, with 19 bases lying between them. CDR3 sequence (DNA): TGTGCCAGCAGCACCTCGGGGGATATAGTTCCTAACTATGGCTACACCTTC. This translates into CASSTSGDIVPNYGYTF.

There are a few counts of this clonotype. This sequence joins TRBV7-6 and TRBJ2-2, with 8 bases aligning to TRBD1. CDR1 and CDR2 (germline): SGHVS, FNYEAQ. This CDR3 is built from 16 residues. The junction had 7 bases not matched to a gene; V was cut back by 4 bases and J by 3 bases. The DNA of the CDR3 is TGTGCCAGCAGCTCCAGGACAGGGCCTTACACCGGGGAGCTGTTTTTT. Protein sequence: CASSSRTGPYTGELFF.

This clonotype occurred a few times. The chain joins TRBV10-1 to TRBJ2-1, with 7 bases aligning to TRBD2. V shed 4 bases, J shed 0 bases, and the junction held 9 bases outside the gene matches. Germline CDR1 is WNHNN and CDR2 is SYGVQD (reference sequence). CDR3 length: 17 amino acids. CDR3 residues: CASSALGAGSSYNEQFF. The CDR3 nucleotides are TGCGCCAGCAGTGCCTTGGGAGCGGGGAGCTCCTACAATGAGCAGTTCTTC.

This clonotype came up many times. The chain joins TRBV3-1 to TRBJ2-6, with D uncertain. The ends were cut back, 0 bases at V and 0 bases at J, with 12 bases in the middle. Germline CDR1 is LGHDT and CDR2 is YNNKEL (reference sequence). The CDR3 extends over 18 amino acids. The CDR3 sequence is CASSQDELRNSGANVLTF. The CDR3 coding sequence is TGTGCCAGCAGCCAAGATGAGCTACGAAACTCTGGGGCCAACGTCCTGACTTTC.

The V call is TRBV10-3, the J call TRBJ1-1; unclear D gene. This CDR3 contains 13 residues. The V end lost 6 bases, the J end lost 8 bases, and 16 bases lay between the germline ends. Germline V gene data show CDR1 as ENHRY and CDR2 as SYGVKD. In DNA form, the CDR3 reads TGTGCCATCAGGGGGTCAGCCCAAGGAGAAGCTTTCTTT. Protein sequence: CAIRGSAQGEAFF.

In nucleotides, the CDR3 is TGTGCCAGCTACGGCTCAACCATGAACACTGAAGCTTTCTTT. This codes for CASYGSTMNTEAFF. This sequence joins TRBV13 and TRBJ1-1; no definite D call. The CDR3 consists of 14 residues. From germline, CDR1 is PRHDT and CDR2 FYEKMQ (reference sequence). V shed 8 bases and J shed 0 bases, with 13 bases lying between them.

This clonotype has ten or more counts. The chain recombines TRBV15 with TRBJ2-1, with TRBD1 matching 8 bases. V was clipped by 3 bases and J by 7 bases; unmatched bases: 5. Germline V gene sequence: CDR1 LNHNV, CDR2 YYDKDF (reference sequence). The CDR3 runs to 14 residues. Here the CDR3 DNA reads TGTGCCACCAGCAGCCCAGGGGGCCTGAATGAGCAGTTCTTC. Translating gives CATSSPGGLNEQFF.

Ten or more counts support this clonotype. This rearrangement joins TRBV6-1 to TRBJ2-7; 7 bases match TRBD1. V lost 11 bases, J lost 0 bases, and 16 bases stayed unmatched. The CDR3 spans 16 residues. The germline CDR1 and CDR2 sequences are MNHNS and SASEGT. CDR3 amino acids: CASGSRGTFPSYEQYV. The CDR3 DNA sequence: TGTGCCTCGGGAAGCAGGGGGACCTTTCCCTCCTACGAGCAGTACGTC.

This clonotype came up a few times. The chain couples TRBV28 to TRBJ1-1; D not resolved. Germline V gene lookup returns CDR1 MDHEN and CDR2 SYDVKM. The CDR3 contains 19 residues. V gave up 0 bases and J gave up 1 base, with 21 bases separating them. The CDR3 here is CASSLWGGGPTSENTEAFF. The DNA for the CDR3 is TGTGCCAGCAGTTTATGGGGCGGCGGGCCAACAAGTGAGAACACTGAAGCTTTCTTT. The full variable domain, rest sourced from reference TRBV28 and TRBJ1-1, is DVKVTQSSRYLVKRTGEKVFLECVQDMDHENMFWYRQDPGLGLRLIYFSYDVKMKEKGDIPEGYSVSREKKERFSLILESASTNQTSMYLCASSLWGGGPTSENTEAFFGQGTRLTVV.

This clonotype showed up many times. V and J are TRBV10-1 and TRBJ2-1; D remains ambiguous. From germline, CDR1 is WNHNN and CDR2 SYGVQD (reference sequence). V was shortened by 3 bases and J by 4 bases, with 7 bases between the two germline ends. This CDR3 comprises 13 residues. The chain's CDR3 is CASSDWRYNEQFF. In nucleotides, the CDR3 is TGCGCCAGCAGTGATTGGCGTTACAATGAGCAGTTCTTC.

This clonotype appeared many times. One end of the junction fails to match germline, which may point to a read error. The chain recombines TRBV5-1 with TRBJ2-4, with TRBD2 as a possible D gene (5 bases). Germline CDR1 SGHRS, CDR2 YFSETQ. The CDR3 loop spans 14 amino acids. The CDR3 DNA follows: TGCGCCAGCAGCTTGGGCGGACTCAAAGACATTCAGTACTTC. This gives the protein CASSLGGLKDIQYF.